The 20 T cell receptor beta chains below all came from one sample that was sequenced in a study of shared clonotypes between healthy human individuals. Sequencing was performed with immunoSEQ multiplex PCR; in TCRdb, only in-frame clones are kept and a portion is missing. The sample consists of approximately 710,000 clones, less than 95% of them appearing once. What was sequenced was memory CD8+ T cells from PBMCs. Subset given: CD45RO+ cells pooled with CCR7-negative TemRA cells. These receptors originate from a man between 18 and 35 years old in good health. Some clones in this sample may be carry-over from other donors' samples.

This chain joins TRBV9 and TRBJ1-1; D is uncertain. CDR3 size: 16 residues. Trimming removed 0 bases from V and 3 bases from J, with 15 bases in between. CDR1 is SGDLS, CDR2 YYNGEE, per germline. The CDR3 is CASSVVGSGLDTEAFF. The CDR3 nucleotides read TGTGCCAGCAGCGTAGTAGGATCGGGGTTGGACACTGAAGCTTTCTTT.

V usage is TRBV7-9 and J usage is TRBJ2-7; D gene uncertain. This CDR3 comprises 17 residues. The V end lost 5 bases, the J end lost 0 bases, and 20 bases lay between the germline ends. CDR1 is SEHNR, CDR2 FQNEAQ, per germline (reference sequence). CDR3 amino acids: CASSQSLGSASSYEQYF. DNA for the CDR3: TGTGCCAGCAGCCAGTCGTTGGGGTCGGCTAGCTCCTACGAGCAGTACTTC.

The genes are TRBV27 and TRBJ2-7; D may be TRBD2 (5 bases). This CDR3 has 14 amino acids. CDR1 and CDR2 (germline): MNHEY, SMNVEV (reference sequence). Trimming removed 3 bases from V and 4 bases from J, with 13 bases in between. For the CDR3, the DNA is TGTGCCAGCAGTTTTGGGCATCGGGGTTACGAGCAGTACTTC. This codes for CASSFGHRGYEQYF.

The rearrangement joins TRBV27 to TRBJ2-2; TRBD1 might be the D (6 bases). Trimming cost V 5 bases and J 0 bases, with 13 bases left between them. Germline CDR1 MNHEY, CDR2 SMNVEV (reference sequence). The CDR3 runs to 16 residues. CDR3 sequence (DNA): TGTGCCAGCAGTACGGGGACACTTCCGAACACCGGGGAGCTGTTTTTT. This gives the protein CASSTGTLPNTGELFF.

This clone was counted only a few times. The CDR3 DNA follows: TGTGCCAGCAGCCACCTGTACGATGGCTACACCTTC. Translating gives CASSHLYDGYTF. J is TRBJ1-2 and V is TRBV4-2; unclear D gene. The ends were cut back, 3 bases at V and 6 bases at J, with 8 bases in the middle. The CDR3 covers 12 residues. Per germline, CDR1 LGHNA and CDR2 YNFKEQ.

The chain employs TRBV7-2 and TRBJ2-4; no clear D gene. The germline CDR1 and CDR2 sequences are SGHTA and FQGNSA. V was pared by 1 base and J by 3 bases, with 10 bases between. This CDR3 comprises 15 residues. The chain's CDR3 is CASSLGAYHKNIQYF. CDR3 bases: TGTGCCAGCAGCTTAGGGGCTTATCACAAAAACATTCAGTACTTC. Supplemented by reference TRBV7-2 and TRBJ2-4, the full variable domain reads GAGVSQSPSNKVTEKGKDVELRCDPISGHTALYWYRQSLGQGLEFLIYFQGNSAPDKSGLPSDRFSAERTGGSVSTLTIQRTQQEDSAVYLCASSLGAYHKNIQYFGAGTRLSVL.

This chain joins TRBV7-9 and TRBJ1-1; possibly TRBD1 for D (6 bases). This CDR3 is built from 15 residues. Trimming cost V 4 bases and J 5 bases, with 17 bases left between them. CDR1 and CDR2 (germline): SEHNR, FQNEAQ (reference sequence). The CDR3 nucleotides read TGTGCCAGCAGCTACAGGGAAGTAGGTTGGACTGAAGCTTTCTTT. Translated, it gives CASSYREVGWTEAFF.

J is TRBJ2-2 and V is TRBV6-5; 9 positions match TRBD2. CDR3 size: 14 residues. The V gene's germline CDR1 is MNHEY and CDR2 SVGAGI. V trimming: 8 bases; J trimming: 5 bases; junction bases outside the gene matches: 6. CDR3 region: CASCWREGTGELFF. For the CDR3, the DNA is TGTGCCAGCTGTTGGCGGGAGGGAACCGGGGAGCTGTTTTTT.

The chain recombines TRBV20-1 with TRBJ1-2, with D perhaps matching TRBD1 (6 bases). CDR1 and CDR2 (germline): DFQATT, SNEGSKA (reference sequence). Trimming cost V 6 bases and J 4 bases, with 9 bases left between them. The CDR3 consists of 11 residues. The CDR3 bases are TGCAGTGCCCCGGACAGCTATGGCTACACCTTC. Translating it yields CSAPDSYGYTF.

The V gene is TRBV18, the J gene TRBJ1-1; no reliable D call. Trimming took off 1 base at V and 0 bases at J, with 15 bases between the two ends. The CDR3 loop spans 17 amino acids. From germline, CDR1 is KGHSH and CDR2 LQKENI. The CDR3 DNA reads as TGTGCCAGCTCACCACTACGAGGAGAACCTATGAACACTGAAGCTTTCTTT. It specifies CASSPLRGEPMNTEAFF.

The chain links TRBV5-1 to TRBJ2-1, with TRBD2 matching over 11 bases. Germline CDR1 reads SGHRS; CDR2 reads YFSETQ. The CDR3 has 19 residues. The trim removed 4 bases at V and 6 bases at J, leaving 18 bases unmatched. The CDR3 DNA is TGCGCCAGCAGCCTAAGAGGACTAGCGGGTGCCGCATCCCCCAATGAGCAGTTCTTC. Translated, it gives CASSLRGLAGAASPNEQFF.

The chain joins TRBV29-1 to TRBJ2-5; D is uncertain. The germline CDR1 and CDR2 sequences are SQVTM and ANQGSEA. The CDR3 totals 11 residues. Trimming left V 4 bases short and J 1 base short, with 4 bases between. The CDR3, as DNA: TGCAGCGTTGTTTCCCAAGAGACCCAGTACTTC. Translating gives CSVVSQETQYF.

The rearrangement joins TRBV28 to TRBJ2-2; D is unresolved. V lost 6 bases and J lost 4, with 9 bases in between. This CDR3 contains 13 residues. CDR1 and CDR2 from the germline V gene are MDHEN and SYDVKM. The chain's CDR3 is CASSRRGTGELFF. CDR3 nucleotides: TGTGCCAGCAGCCGTCGCGGCACCGGGGAGCTGTTTTTT.

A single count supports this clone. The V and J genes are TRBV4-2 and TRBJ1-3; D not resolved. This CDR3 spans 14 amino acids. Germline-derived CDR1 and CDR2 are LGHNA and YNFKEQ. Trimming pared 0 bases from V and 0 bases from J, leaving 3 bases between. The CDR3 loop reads CASSQDTSGNTIYF. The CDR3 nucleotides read TGTGCCAGCAGCCAAGATACCTCTGGAAACACCATATATTTT.

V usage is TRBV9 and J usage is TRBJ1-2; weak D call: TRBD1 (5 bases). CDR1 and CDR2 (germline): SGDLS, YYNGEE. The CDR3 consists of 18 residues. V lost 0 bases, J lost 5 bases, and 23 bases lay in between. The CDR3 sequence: CASSVARWGPNGGYGYTF. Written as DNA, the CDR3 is TGTGCCAGCAGCGTAGCTAGGTGGGGACCAAACGGGGGATATGGCTACACCTTC.

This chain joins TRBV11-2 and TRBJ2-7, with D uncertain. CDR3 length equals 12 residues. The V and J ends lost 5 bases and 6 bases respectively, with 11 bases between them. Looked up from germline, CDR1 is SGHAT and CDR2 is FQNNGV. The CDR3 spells CASSPRLLEQYF. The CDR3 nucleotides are TGTGCCAGCAGCCCCCGGCTTCTCGAGCAGTACTTC.

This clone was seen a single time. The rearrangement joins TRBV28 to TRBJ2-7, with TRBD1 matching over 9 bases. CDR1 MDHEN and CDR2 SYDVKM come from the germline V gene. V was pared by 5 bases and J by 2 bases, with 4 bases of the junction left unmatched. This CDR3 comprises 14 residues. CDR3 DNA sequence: TGTGCCAGCAGTCCTGGGACAGGGACCTACGAGCAGTACTTC. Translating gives CASSPGTGTYEQYF.

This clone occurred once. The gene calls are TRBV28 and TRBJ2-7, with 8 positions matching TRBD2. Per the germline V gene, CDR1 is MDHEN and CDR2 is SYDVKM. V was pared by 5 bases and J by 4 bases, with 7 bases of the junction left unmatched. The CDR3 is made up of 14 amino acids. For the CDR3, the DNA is TGTGCCAGCAGTGCTAGCGGGCCACCTTACGAGCAGTACTTC. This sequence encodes CASSASGPPYEQYF.

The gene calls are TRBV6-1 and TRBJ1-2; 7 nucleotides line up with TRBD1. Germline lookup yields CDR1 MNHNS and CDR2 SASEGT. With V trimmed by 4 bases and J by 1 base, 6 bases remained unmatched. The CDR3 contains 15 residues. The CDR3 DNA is TGTGCCAGCAGTGGAATGGGACAGATTAACTATGGCTACACCTTC. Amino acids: CASSGMGQINYGYTF.

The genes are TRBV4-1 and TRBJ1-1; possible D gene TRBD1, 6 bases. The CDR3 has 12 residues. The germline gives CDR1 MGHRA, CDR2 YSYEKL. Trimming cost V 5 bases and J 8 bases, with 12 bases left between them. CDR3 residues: CASSRGAREAFF. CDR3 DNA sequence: TGCGCCAGCAGCAGGGGGGCCAGGGAAGCTTTCTTT.